Listed here are 18 T cell receptor beta chains from one sample, sequenced in a study of Graves' ophthalmopathy and Graves' hyperthyroidism. Amplification targeted the TCR beta CDR3 regions, with RNA transcripts as the source material. HTBI primers served in a first-round RT-PCR, which a second-round multiplex PCR followed. TCRdb called the multiplex PCR reads again in MiXCR, with one record for every CDR3 protein. The table lists over a million distinct CDR3 sequences, approximately 35% of them singletons, with around 10% in the top ten. Material: peripheral blood or thyroid tissue (not recorded which). The receptor source for this set is an adult man with Graves' hyperthyroidism.

The chain couples TRBV25-1 to TRBJ1-4; tentatively, D is TRBD1 (5 bases). Trimming shortened V by 1 base and J by 5 bases, and 20 bases separated the two germline ends. The CDR3 covers 18 residues. Germline-derived CDR1 and CDR2 are MGHDK and SYGVNS. The CDR3 loop reads CASSESTGDSSYNEKLFF. Here the CDR3 DNA reads TGTGCCAGCAGTGAATCGACGGGGGATAGCTCCTACAATGAAAAACTGTTTTTT.

The chain uses TRBV19 and TRBJ1-3; D unclear. The ends were cut back, 11 bases at V and 7 bases at J, with 18 bases in the middle. CDR3 size: 13 residues. Germline lookup yields CDR1 LNHDA and CDR2 SQIVND (reference sequence). In nucleotides, the CDR3 is TGTGCCTGGAGTTGGGCAAGTACGAACACCATATATTTT. Residues: CAWSWASTNTIYF.

Comment on this clonotype: Mismatch with germline at one junction end may stem from a read error. This sequence joins TRBV10-3 and TRBJ2-7; D gene ambiguous. Germline values: CDR1 ENHRY, CDR2 SYGVKD. The CDR3 spans 18 residues. This CDR3 is CASSYSTSAGRISYEQYF. The CDR3 DNA sequence: TGTGCCAGCAGTTACTCGACTTCCGCCGGACGGATTTCCTACGAGCAGTACTTC.

The rearrangement joins TRBV11-2 to TRBJ2-7; perhaps TRBD1 as D (6 bases). This CDR3 spans 14 amino acids. V dropped 4 bases and J dropped 3 bases, with 13 bases sitting between them. Germline CDR1 and CDR2: SGHAT and FQNNGV. The CDR3 loop is CASSWKTGHYEQYF. CDR3 nucleotide sequence: TGTGCCAGCAGCTGGAAGACAGGCCACTACGAGCAGTACTTC.

This clonotype appeared many times. The CDR3 region has the DNA TGTGCCAGCAGCAGGGTGGCTGAAGCTTTCTTT. Amino acid sequence: CASSRVAEAFF. V is TRBV6-1 and J is TRBJ1-1; TRBD1 might be the D (5 bases). V was pared by 6 bases and J by 6 bases, with 8 bases between. The germline gives CDR1 MNHNS, CDR2 SASEGT. The CDR3 has 11 residues.

Only a few counts were recorded for this clonotype. The chain is built from TRBV3-1 and TRBJ1-1, with a weak D call TRBD1 (6 bases). Trimming removed 5 bases at V and 0 bases at J, with 19 bases between. The CDR3 is 17 residues long. The germline V gene has CDR1 LGHDT and CDR2 YNNKEL (reference sequence). CDR3 residues: CASSKQGWGTMNTEAFF. The CDR3 DNA reads TGTGCCAGCAGCAAACAGGGATGGGGCACCATGAACACTGAAGCTTTCTTT.

Ten or more counts support this clonotype. V gene TRBV12-3 or TRBV12-4 combines with J gene TRBJ2-2, with D possibly being TRBD1 or TRBD2 (5 bases each). The CDR3 extends over 14 amino acids. Deletions cut 6 bases from V and 4 bases from J, with 12 bases between. The CDR3 spells CASSPGRSTGELFF. CDR3 nucleotides: TGTGCCAGCAGCCCGGGACGGAGCACCGGGGAGCTGTTTTTT.

The table lists this clonotype with many counts. The chain is built from TRBV7-9 and TRBJ2-2; 7 nucleotides match TRBD2. With V trimmed by 5 bases and J by 1 base, 7 bases remained unmatched. Germline loops: CDR1 SEHNR, CDR2 FQNEAQ (reference sequence). The CDR3 has 16 residues. CDR3 DNA sequence: TGTGCCAGCAGCCTCCCTTCTAGCGGGAACACCGGGGAGCTGTTTTTT. Its translation is CASSLPSSGNTGELFF. The variable domain in full, with the rest retrieved from reference TRBV7-9 and TRBJ2-2, is DTGVSQNPRHKITKRGQNVTFRCDPISEHNRLYWYRQTLGQGPEFLTYFQNEAQLEKSRLLSDRFSAERPKGSFSTLEIQRTEQGDSAMYLCASSLPSSGNTGELFFGEGSRLTVL.

The CDR3 loop is CASSSNSGGAKDTQYF. CDR3 in DNA: TGTGCCAGCAGCTCGAATAGCGGGGGGGCCAAAGATACGCAGTATTTT. The gene calls are TRBV7-9 and TRBJ2-3; 11 positions match TRBD2. Per the germline V gene, CDR1 is SEHNR and CDR2 is FQNEAQ (reference sequence). Trimming cost V 4 bases and J 5 bases; bases outside gene matches: 8. This CDR3 has 16 residues.

This clonotype was detected ten times or more. The chain links TRBV7-2 to TRBJ2-5; 7 nucleotides align to TRBD2. The germline V gene has CDR1 SGHTA and CDR2 FQGNSA. The CDR3 extends over 14 amino acids. J was trimmed by 1 base and V by 7 bases; bases with no gene match: 6. The CDR3 reads CASTPSGIQETQYF. The CDR3 bases are TGTGCCAGCACCCCTAGCGGTATCCAAGAGACCCAGTACTTC. Full variable domain (outside the CDR3, taken from reference TRBV7-2 and TRBJ2-5): GAGVSQSPSNKVTEKGKDVELRCDPISGHTALYWYRQSLGQGLEFLIYFQGNSAPDKSGLPSDRFSAERTGGSVSTLTIQRTQQEDSAVYLCASTPSGIQETQYFGPGTRLLVL.

This clonotype was picked up many times. The chain recombines TRBV2 with TRBJ1-5; D is unclear. The CDR3 sequence is 16 residues long. With 8 bases removed from V and 1 base from J, the gap between germline ends came to 18 bases. CDR1 SNHLY and CDR2 FYNNEI come from the germline V gene. CDR3 sequence: CASQADRALSNQPQHF. DNA of the CDR3: TGTGCCAGCCAAGCCGACCGGGCCCTAAGCAATCAGCCCCAGCATTTT.

This clonotype has at least ten counts. The chain carries TRBV29-1 and TRBJ2-7; 9 nucleotides agree with TRBD2. V trimming: 7 bases; J trimming: 4 bases; junction bases outside the gene matches: 8. The germline CDR1 and CDR2 sequences are SQVTM and ANQGSEA. This CDR3 region has 13 residues. The CDR3 sequence is CSAQASGNYEQYF. The CDR3 DNA reads TGCAGCGCCCAGGCTAGCGGGAATTACGAGCAGTACTTC.

This clonotype was seen only once. This chain uses TRBV10-3 with TRBJ1-4; D is uncertain. Germline V gene data show CDR1 as ENHRY and CDR2 as SYGVKD. Trimming cost V 2 bases and J 2 bases, with 6 bases left between them. The CDR3 contains 14 residues. CDR3 sequence (DNA): TGTGCCATCAGTGAGCCTGGGACTAATGAAAAACTGTTTTTT. Translation gives CAISEPGTNEKLFF.

The rearrangement uses TRBV11-2 and TRBJ1-1, with unresolved D. Looked up from germline, CDR1 is SGHAT and CDR2 is FQNNGV. The V gene lost 5 bases and the J gene lost 0 bases, with 10 bases spanning the gap. The CDR3 has 14 residues. The CDR3: CASSVESVNTEAFF. CDR3 DNA: TGTGCCAGCAGCGTTGAATCCGTGAACACTGAAGCTTTCTTT.

This clonotype has only a few counts. The chain links TRBV24-1 to TRBJ1-2; 9 bases map to TRBD1. Per the germline V gene, CDR1 is KGHDR and CDR2 is SFDVKD. The CDR3 is made up of 14 amino acids. The CDR3 spells CAIADRGAFYGYTF. CDR3 sequence (DNA): TGTGCAATTGCCGACAGGGGGGCCTTCTATGGCTACACCTTC.

This clonotype has a count of ten or more. The J gene is TRBJ2-5, the V gene TRBV10-1, with a tentative D call TRBD2 (6 bases). Trimming shortened V by 0 bases and J by 4 bases, and 12 bases separated the two germline ends. This CDR3 has 15 residues. CDR1 WNHNN and CDR2 SYGVQD come from the germline V gene (reference sequence). The chain's CDR3 is CASSESHRRGETQYF. CDR3 DNA: TGCGCCAGCAGTGAGTCACACAGGAGGGGAGAGACCCAGTACTTC.

This clonotype has ten or more counts. The chain uses TRBV6-5 and TRBJ2-5; no firm D call. CDR1 and CDR2 from the germline V gene are MNHEY and SVGAGI. Deletions cut 5 bases from V and 5 bases from J, with 12 bases between. This CDR3 is 13 amino acids long. The CDR3 here is CASSRTNRETQYF. The DNA of the CDR3 is TGTGCCAGCAGTCGCACCAATAGGGAGACCCAGTACTTC.

In this sample, this clonotype turned up many times. The chain employs TRBV12-3 or TRBV12-4 and TRBJ2-7, with 7 bases fitting TRBD1. The CDR3 runs to 12 residues. The trim removed 6 bases at V and 6 bases at J, leaving 5 bases unmatched. This chain's CDR3 is CASSHDRVEQYF. The CDR3 coding sequence is TGTGCCAGCAGCCACGACAGGGTCGAGCAGTACTTC.